Below, 21 T cell receptor beta chains from the same sample are listed, as sequenced in a study of T cells expressing NK-cell markers. Using the 5' RACE reads, TCRdb records one entry per CDR3 protein without DNA. This sample's table has roughly 390,000 distinct CDR3 sequences. The sequenced sample was blood T cells: a sorted CD56 or NKG2C T cell subset, CD4+ or CD8+ T cells, or bulk PBMC T cells (not recorded which). Receptors were obtained from a woman in her forties or fifties in good health.

The chain links TRBV10-3 to TRBJ1-1; the TCRdb D gene call, TRBD1, has no DNA to confirm it. This CDR3 is built from 15 residues. The germline V gene encodes CDR1 ENHRY and CDR2 SYGVKD. The CDR3 loop reads CAISGGFPSNTEAFF.

The V call is TRBV27, the J call TRBJ1-1; TCRdb's D call of TRBD1 is untestable without DNA. Germline assignment: CDR1 MNHEY and CDR2 SMNVEV (reference sequence). The CDR3 covers 14 residues. This CDR3 reads CASKIRTGLTEAFF.

This chain links TRBV11-2 with TRBJ1-5. The CDR3 consists of 14 residues. Germline CDR1 reads SGHAT; CDR2 reads FQNNGV. The CDR3 loop is CASSPVGAVQPQHF. Full variable domain (missing parts from reference TRBV11-2 and TRBJ1-5): EAGVAQSPRYKIIEKRQSVAFWCNPISGHATLYWYQQILGQGPKLLIQFQNNGVVDDSQLPKDRFSAERLKGVDSTLKIQPAKLEDSAVYLCASSPVGAVQPQHFGDGTRLSIL.

This chain uses TRBV12-3 or TRBV12-4 with TRBJ2-7. The CDR3 consists of 15 residues. The CDR3 is CASSFLSLEGSEQYF.

This chain connects TRBV25-1 to TRBJ1-5. The CDR3 extends over 12 amino acids. Germline V gives CDR1 MGHDK, CDR2 SYGVNS. The CDR3 loop is CASSEGDGPQHF.

V usage is TRBV28 and J usage is TRBJ2-3; the D gene TCRdb calls, TRBD1, cannot be checked with no DNA. The CDR3 consists of 15 residues. Per the germline V gene, CDR1 is MDHEN and CDR2 is SYDVKM. The chain's CDR3 is CASSFIRQGTDTQYF. The full variable domain, completed using reference TRBV28 and TRBJ2-3, is DVKVTQSSRYLVKRTGEKVFLECVQDMDHENMFWYRQDPGLGLRLIYFSYDVKMKEKGDIPEGYSVSREKKERFSLILESASTNQTSMYLCASSFIRQGTDTQYFGPGTRLTVL.

J is TRBJ2-1 and V is TRBV24-1; checking the TCRdb D call of TRBD1 is not possible without DNA. CDR3 length equals 14 residues. The germline V gene encodes CDR1 KGHDR and CDR2 SFDVKD. CDR3 protein: CATSAAQSYNEQFF.

The chain is built from TRBV4-1 and TRBJ2-1; the D gene TCRdb calls, TRBD1, cannot be checked with no DNA. CDR3 length: 15 amino acids. Per germline, CDR1 MGHRA and CDR2 YSYEKL. The CDR3 loop reads CASSQRIGPNNEQFF.

The chain recombines TRBV5-1 with TRBJ2-5; TCRdb's assignment of TRBD1 cannot be checked, as there is no DNA. Germline V gene sequence: CDR1 SGHRS, CDR2 YFSETQ. The CDR3 length is 17 residues. CDR3 sequence reads: CASSMGQGIADTETQYF.

This chain links TRBV9 with TRBJ2-1; TCRdb's D gene call, TRBD1, goes unchecked for lack of DNA. The CDR3 is 15 amino acids. The V gene's germline CDR1 is SGDLS and CDR2 YYNGEE. CDR3 amino acids: CASSPTFETGSEQFF.

J is TRBJ2-5 and V is TRBV12-3 or TRBV12-4; lacking DNA, the TRBD1 call made by TCRdb goes unchecked. This CDR3 region has 15 residues. The CDR3 loop reads CASTGARDRGETQYF.

This rearrangement joins TRBV7-3 to TRBJ2-7. Germline V lookup: CDR1 SGHTA, CDR2 FQGTGA. The CDR3 length is 15 residues. CDR3: CASSLIPGAASEQYF.

Here the CDR3 reads CASSLPGWAKGSLAKNIQYF. The chain carries TRBV7-2 and TRBJ2-4; the D gene TCRdb calls, TRBD1, cannot be checked with no DNA. CDR3 length: 20 amino acids. Per germline, CDR1 SGHTA and CDR2 FQGNSA.

The rearrangement joins TRBV6-1 to TRBJ1-2. This CDR3 is built from 15 residues. Germline-derived CDR1 and CDR2 are MNHNS and SASEGT. This chain's CDR3 is CASSVLRSQNYGYTF.

The chain couples TRBV12-3 or TRBV12-4 to TRBJ1-2; TCRdb's D call of TRBD1 is untestable without DNA. The CDR3 has 16 residues. The CDR3 here is CASSSRGVHLSYGYTF.

CDR3 region: CASSDTRGRRNTGELFF. The chain couples TRBV6-6 to TRBJ2-2; the TRBD2 assignment by TCRdb is unverifiable without DNA. The CDR3 spans 17 residues. Per germline, CDR1 MNHNY and CDR2 SVGAGI (reference sequence).

The chain recombines TRBV7-9 with TRBJ2-4. The CDR3 is made up of 15 amino acids. The germline gives CDR1 SEHNR, CDR2 FQNEAQ (reference sequence). The CDR3 sequence is CASSFYTLAKNIQYF. The entire variable domain, with the rest obtained from reference TRBV7-9 and TRBJ2-4, is as follows: DTGVSQNPRHKITKRGQNVTFRCDPISEHNRLYWYRQTLGQGPEFLTYFQNEAQLEKSRLLSDRFSAERPKGSFSTLEIQRTEQGDSAMYLCASSFYTLAKNIQYFGAGTRLSVL.

The chain couples TRBV4-1 to TRBJ2-1; the TCRdb D gene call, TRBD1, has no DNA to confirm it. Germline CDR1 and CDR2: MGHRA and YSYEKL. The CDR3 is 15 amino acids. The CDR3 reads CASSIVRDPNNEQFF.

This chain links TRBV29-1 with TRBJ2-1; TCRdb calls TRBD2, which cannot be checked without DNA. Germline CDR1 is SQVTM and CDR2 is ANQGSEA. The CDR3 is 14 residues long. CDR3 sequence: CSGGGLAGRNEQFF.

This sequence joins TRBV18 and TRBJ2-3; TCRdb lists TRBD2, though no DNA is available to test this call. The CDR3 consists of 18 residues. Per the germline V gene, CDR1 is KGHSH and CDR2 is LQKENI. CDR3 loop: CASSPPFLVTSGTDTQYF.

CDR3 in amino acids: CASSLQGFNQPQHF. The chain employs TRBV12-3 or TRBV12-4 and TRBJ1-5; TCRdb designates TRBD1, a call that cannot be tested without DNA. The CDR3 contains 14 residues.